A single sample is the source of the 6 T cell receptor beta chains below, sequenced in a study of regulatory T cells in long-lasting Graves disease. Time point meaning: persistent/refractory GD, antithyroid drugs over 5 years with positive TRAb. From RNA extracted from PBMCs, the TCR library was made. Building of the TCR beta libraries involved iRepertoire HTBI primers and Arm-PCR of CDR3 regions. TCRdb recomputed calls from the multiplex PCR reads with MiXCR, one row per CDR3 protein. Found here are 350,000 to 500,000 distinct CDR3 sequences, roughly a fifth of them singletons; the top ten hold roughly an eighth. The material sequenced was peripheral blood mononuclear cells (PBMCs), taken when the disease was refractory, from a patient treated with antithyroid drugs. The receptors come from a female donor with Graves disease.

This clonotype was found a few times. The chain combines TRBV5-1 with TRBJ2-3; 10 bases map to TRBD2. The length of the CDR3 is 14 residues. The V gene end was trimmed by 4 bases and the J gene end by 3 bases; junction bases not matched to a gene: 2. Germline V CDR1 and CDR2: SGHRS, YFSETQ. In nucleotides, the CDR3 is TGCGCCAGCAGCATAGCGGGAGGTACAGATACGCAGTATTTT. Amino acids: CASSIAGGTDTQYF.

Remarks on this clonotype: This may be a read error, as it is one base from a much larger clone. V gene TRBV25-1 combines with J gene TRBJ2-2; no firm D call. Germline CDR1 and CDR2: MGHDK and SYGVNS. This CDR3 is built from 12 residues. Trimming removed 4 bases at V and 4 bases at J, with 4 bases between. The CDR3 loop reads CASSGVTGELFF. DNA for the CDR3: TGTGCCAGCAGTGGGGTCACCGGGGAGCTGTTTTTT.

To note about this clonotype: Since a much larger clone is just one base distant, this may be a read error. The rearrangement uses TRBV5-4 and TRBJ2-5; 11 bases align to TRBD1. The CDR3 contains 15 residues. Germline V gene data show CDR1 as SGHNT and CDR2 as YYREEE (reference sequence). The CDR3 DNA is TGTGCCAGCAGCCCCGGGACAGGGGGGTTGGAGACCCGGTACTTC. It codes for CASSPGTGGLETRYF.

In DNA form, the CDR3 reads TGTGCCAGCTCACCCTTACAGGGGCCCTTGGACGAGCAGTACTTC. It translates to CASSPLQGPLDEQYF. This chain uses TRBV18 with TRBJ2-7; TRBD1 agrees at 7 bases. After removal of 3 bases from V and 5 bases from J, the junction contained 10 bases not matched to a gene. CDR1 is KGHSH, CDR2 LQKENI, per germline. The CDR3 sequence is 15 residues long.

This clonotype was recorded a few times. The chain uses TRBV18 and TRBJ1-1; 10 nucleotides line up with TRBD1. The CDR3 extends over 14 amino acids. The junction had 3 bases not matched to a gene; V was cut back by 5 bases and J by 3 bases. Germline-derived CDR1 and CDR2 are KGHSH and LQKENI. CDR3 coding DNA: TGTGCCAGCTCATCCGGACAGGGGGACACTGAAGCTTTCTTT. As protein: CASSSGQGDTEAFF.

This clonotype was seen more than once but under ten times. The V gene is TRBV18, the J gene TRBJ2-7; 7 nucleotides agree with TRBD1. The trim removed 1 base at V and 6 bases at J, leaving 6 bases unmatched. Germline CDR1 is KGHSH and CDR2 is LQKENI. The length of the CDR3 is 14 residues. CDR3 sequence (DNA): TGTGCCAGCTCACCACAGGGGGCAATCGGCGAGCAGTACTTC. This codes for CASSPQGAIGEQYF.